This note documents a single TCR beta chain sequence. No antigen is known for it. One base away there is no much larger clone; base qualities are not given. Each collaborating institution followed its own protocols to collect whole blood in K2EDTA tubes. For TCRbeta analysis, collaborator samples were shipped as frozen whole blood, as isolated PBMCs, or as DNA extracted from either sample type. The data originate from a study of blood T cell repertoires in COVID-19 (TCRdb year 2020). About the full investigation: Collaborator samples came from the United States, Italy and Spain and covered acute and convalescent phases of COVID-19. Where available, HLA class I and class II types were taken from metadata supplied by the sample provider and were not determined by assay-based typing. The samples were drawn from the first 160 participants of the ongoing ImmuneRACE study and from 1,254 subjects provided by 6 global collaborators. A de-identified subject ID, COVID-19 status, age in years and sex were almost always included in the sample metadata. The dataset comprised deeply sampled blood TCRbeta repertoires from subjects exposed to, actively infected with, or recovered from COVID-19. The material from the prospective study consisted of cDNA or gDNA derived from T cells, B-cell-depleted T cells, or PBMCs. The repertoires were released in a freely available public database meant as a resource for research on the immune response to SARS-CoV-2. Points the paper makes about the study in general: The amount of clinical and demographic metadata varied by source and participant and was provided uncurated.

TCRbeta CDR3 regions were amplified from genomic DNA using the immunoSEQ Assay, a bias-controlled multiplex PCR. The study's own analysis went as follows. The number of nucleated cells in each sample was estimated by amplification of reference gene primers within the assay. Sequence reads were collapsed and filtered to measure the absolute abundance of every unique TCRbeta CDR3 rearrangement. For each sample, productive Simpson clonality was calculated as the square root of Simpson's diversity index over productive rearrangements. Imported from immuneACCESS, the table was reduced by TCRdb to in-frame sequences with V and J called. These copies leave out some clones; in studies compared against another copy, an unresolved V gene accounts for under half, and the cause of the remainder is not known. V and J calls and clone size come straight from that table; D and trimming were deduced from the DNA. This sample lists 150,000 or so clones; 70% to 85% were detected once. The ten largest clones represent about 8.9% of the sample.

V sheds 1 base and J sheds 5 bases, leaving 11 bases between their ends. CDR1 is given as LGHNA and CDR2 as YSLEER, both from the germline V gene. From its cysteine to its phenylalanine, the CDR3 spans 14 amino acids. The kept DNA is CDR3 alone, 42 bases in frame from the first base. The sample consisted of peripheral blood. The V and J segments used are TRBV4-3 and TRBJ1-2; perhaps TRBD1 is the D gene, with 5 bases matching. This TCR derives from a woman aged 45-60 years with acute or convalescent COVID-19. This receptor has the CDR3 CASSQGGGGYGYTF. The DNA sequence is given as TGCGCCAGCAGCCAAGGCGGGGGGGGATATGGCTACACCTTC.